This T cell receptor (beta chain) came from a study of Ad26.COV2.S vaccination and SARS-CoV-2 variants. The repertoire was sequenced with immunoSEQ multiplex PCR; TCRdb's copy has only in-frame clones and lacks some. The sample includes approximately 300,000 clones, about 82% of them seen just once. The CDR3 contains 16 residues. V shed 0 bases and J 5 bases; nucleotides not matched to a gene: 6. Germline lookup yields CDR1 SEHNR and CDR2 FQNEAQ (reference sequence). This clone showed up just once. Treatment specified: approximately 18 received Ad26.COV2.S at low or high dose, single or two shots; about five received placebo; per-sample allocation not given. Day 63 after the first injection of vaccine or placebo was the sampling time. The shot given was an Ad26 vector that makes Wuhan-strain SARS-CoV-2 spike.

The sequence was obtained from a person between 18 and 65 years old who received the Ad26.COV2.S COVID-19 vaccine or a placebo. V gene TRBV7-9 combines with J gene TRBJ2-7, with 11 bases that match TRBD1. The sample consisted of peripheral blood, taken in a trial of Ad26.COV2.S vaccine versus placebo. CDR3 residues: CASSLAPGQGVHEQYF. CDR3 in DNA: TGTGCCAGCAGCTTAGCGCCGGGACAGGGGGTCCACGAGCAGTACTTC.